This entry features one TCR beta chain sequence. Its antigen is currently unknown. The sample is drawn from a study of cytomegalovirus exposure and HLA in healthy donors. Study-wide findings and caveats: In an earlier analysis, productive rearrangement rates for most beta V segments clustered near 87% or 30%.

CDR1 is SGHNT and CDR2 is YYREEE in the germline V gene (reference sequence). The CDR3 length is 15 residues. The V end was cut by 2 bases, the J end by 4 bases, with 15 bases between. This PCR relied on a set of 60 Vbeta primers and 13 Jbeta primers. Clones were sequenced by immunoSEQ multiplex PCR, and TCRdb holds only the in-frame ones, with some missing. This sample yields 150,000 or so clones, of which roughly 79% are seen a single time; about 0.66% belongs to the top ten. Sequenced material: PBMCs. This sequence originates from a male donor in good health and CMV-seronegative. The chain employs TRBV5-4 and TRBJ1-2; D call uncertain. In nucleotides, the CDR3 is TGTGCCAGCAGCTTAAATACGCGGGTTAGCTATGGCTACACCTTC. It codes for CASSLNTRVSYGYTF.